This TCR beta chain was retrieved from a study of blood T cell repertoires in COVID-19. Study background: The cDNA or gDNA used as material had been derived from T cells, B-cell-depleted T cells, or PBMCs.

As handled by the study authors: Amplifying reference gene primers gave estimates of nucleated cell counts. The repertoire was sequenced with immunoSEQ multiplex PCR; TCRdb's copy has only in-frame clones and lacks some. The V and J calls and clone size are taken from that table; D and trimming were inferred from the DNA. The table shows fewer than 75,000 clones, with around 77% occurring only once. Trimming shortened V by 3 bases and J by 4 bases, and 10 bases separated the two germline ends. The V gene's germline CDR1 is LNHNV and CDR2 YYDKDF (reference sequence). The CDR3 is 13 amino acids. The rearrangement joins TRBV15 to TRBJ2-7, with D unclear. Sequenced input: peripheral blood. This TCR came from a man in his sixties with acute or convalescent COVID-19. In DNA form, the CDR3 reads TGTGCCACCAGCAGGTACCAGGTGTACGAGCAGTACTTC. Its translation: CATSRYQVYEQYF. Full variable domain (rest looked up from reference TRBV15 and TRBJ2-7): DAMVIQNPRYQVTQFGKPVTLSCSQTLNHNVMYWYQQKSSQAPKLLFHYYDKDFNNEADTPDNFQSRRPNTSFCFLDIRSPGLGDTAMYLCATSRYQVYEQYFGPGTRLTVT.